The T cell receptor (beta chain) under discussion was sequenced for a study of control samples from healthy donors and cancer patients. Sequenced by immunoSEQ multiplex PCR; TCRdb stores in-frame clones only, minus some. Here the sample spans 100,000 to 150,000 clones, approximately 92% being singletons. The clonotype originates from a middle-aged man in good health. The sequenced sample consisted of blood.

The CDR3 loop is CASSQFLSRGSSYEQYF. In nucleotides, the CDR3 is TGTGCCAGCAGCCAATTTTTATCCAGGGGAAGCTCCTACGAGCAGTACTTC. The chain combines TRBV3-1 (or the pseudogene TRBV3-2) with TRBJ2-7; tentative D call: TRBD1 (6 bases). Germline V lookup: CDR1 LGHDT, CDR2 YNNKEL (reference sequence). There are 17 residues in the CDR3. Trimming cost V 2 bases and J 0 bases, with 17 bases left between them.